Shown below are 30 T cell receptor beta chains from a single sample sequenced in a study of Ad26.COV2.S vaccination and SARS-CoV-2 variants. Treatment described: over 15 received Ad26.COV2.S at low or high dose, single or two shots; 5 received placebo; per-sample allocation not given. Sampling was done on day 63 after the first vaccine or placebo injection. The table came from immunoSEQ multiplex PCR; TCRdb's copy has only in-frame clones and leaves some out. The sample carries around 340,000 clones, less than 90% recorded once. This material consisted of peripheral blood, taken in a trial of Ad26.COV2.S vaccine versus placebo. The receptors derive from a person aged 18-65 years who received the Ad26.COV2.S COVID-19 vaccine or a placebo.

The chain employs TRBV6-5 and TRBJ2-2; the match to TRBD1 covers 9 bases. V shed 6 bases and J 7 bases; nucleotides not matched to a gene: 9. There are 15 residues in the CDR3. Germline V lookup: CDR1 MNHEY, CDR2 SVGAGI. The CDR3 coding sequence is TGTGCCAGCAGCCAAGGGGACAGGGCCGGCGGGGAGCTGTTTTTT. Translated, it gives CASSQGDRAGGELFF.

The CDR3 DNA follows: TGTGCCAGCAGGCCCGGGACCTATACTGGAAACACCATATATTTT. It yields the protein CASRPGTYTGNTIYF. V is TRBV27 and J is TRBJ1-3; D may be TRBD1 (5 bases). Germline loops: CDR1 MNHEY, CDR2 SMNVEV (reference sequence). V was cut by 6 bases and J by 2 bases, with 14 bases left in between. The CDR3 extends over 15 amino acids.

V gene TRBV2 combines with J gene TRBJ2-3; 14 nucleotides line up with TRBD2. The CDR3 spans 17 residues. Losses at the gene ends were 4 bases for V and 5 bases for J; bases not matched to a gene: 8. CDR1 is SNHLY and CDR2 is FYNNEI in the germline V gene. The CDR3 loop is CASSGGGLAGVVDTQYF. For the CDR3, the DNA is TGTGCCAGCAGTGGGGGGGGACTAGCGGGAGTTGTAGATACGCAGTATTTT.

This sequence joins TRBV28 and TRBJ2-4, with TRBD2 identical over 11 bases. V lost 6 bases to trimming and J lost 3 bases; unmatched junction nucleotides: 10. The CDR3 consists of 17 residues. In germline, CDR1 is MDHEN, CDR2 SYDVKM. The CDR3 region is CASSGYSGRVGKNIQYF. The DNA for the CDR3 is TGTGCCAGCAGCGGATATAGCGGGAGGGTGGGCAAAAACATTCAGTACTTC.

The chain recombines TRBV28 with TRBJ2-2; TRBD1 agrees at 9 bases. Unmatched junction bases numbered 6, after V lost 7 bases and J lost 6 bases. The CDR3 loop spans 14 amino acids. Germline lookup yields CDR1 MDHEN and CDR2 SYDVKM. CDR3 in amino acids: CASIPGQGPGELFF. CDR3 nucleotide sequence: TGTGCCAGCATCCCGGGACAGGGTCCCGGGGAGCTGTTTTTT.

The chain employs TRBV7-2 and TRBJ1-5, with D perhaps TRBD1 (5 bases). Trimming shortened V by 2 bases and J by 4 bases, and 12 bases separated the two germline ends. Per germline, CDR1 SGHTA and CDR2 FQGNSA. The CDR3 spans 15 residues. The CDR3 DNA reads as TGTGCCAGCAGCTTAAAGGGGTTAAGGAATCAGCCCCAGCATTTT. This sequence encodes CASSLKGLRNQPQHF.

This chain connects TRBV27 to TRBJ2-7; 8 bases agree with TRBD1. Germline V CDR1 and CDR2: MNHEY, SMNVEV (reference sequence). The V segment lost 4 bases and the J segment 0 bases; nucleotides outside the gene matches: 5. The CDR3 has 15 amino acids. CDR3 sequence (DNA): TGTGCCAGCAGTTCCGGACAGGGACTCTCCTACGAGCAGTACTTC. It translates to CASSSGQGLSYEQYF.

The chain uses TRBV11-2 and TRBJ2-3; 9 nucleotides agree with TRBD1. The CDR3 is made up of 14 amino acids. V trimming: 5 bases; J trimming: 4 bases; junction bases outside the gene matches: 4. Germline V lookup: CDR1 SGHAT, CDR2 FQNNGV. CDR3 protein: CASSHGQGPDTQYF. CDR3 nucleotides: TGTGCCAGCAGCCACGGACAGGGGCCAGATACGCAGTATTTT.

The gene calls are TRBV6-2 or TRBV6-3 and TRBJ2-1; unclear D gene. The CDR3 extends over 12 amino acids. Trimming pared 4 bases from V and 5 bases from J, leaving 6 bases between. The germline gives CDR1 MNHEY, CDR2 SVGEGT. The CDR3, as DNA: TGTGCCAGCAGTTCCCTGGACAATGAGCAGTTCTTC. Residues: CASSSLDNEQFF.

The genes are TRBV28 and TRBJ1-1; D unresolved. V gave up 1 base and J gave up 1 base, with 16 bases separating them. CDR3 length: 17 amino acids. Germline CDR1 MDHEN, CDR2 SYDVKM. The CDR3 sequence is CASSLLNVAGGNTEAFF. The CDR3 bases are TGTGCCAGCAGTTTATTAAATGTCGCGGGAGGGAACACTGAAGCTTTCTTT.

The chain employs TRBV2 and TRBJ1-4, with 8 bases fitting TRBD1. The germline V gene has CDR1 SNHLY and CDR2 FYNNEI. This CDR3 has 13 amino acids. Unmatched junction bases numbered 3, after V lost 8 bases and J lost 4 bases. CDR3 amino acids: CASSTGDNEKLFF. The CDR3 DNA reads TGTGCCAGCTCGACAGGGGATAATGAAAAACTGTTTTTT.

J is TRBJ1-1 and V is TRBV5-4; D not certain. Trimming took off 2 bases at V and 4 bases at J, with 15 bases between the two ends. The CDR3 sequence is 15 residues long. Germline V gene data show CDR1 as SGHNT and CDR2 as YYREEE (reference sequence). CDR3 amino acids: CASSLDRVGGTEAFF. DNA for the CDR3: TGTGCCAGCAGCTTAGATCGTGTTGGTGGCACTGAAGCTTTCTTT.

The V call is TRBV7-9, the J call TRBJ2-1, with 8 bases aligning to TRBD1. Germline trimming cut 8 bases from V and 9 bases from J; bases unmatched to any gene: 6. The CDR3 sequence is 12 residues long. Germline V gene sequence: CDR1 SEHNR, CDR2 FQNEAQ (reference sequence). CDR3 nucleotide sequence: TGTGCCAGCTGGACAGGGCTAACTGAGCAGTTCTTC. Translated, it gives CASWTGLTEQFF.

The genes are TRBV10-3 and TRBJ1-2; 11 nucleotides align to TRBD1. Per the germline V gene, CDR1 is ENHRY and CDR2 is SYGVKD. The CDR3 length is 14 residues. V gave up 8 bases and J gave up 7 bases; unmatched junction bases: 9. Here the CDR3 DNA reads TGTGCCATCGGCCTGGGACAGGGGGGAAGTGGCTACACCTTC. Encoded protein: CAIGLGQGGSGYTF.

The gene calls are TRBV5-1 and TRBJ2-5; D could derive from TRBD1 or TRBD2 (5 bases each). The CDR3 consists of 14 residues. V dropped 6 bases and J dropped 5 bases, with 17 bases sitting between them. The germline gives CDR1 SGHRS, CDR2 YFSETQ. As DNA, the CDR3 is TGCGCCAGCACTCCGGGACGTCCGAGGGAGACCCAGTACTTC. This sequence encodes CASTPGRPRETQYF.

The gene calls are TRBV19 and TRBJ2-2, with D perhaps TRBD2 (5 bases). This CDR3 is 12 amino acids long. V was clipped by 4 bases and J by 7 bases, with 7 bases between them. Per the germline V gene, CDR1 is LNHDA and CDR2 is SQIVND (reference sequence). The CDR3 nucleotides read TGTGCCAGTAGTAGCGGGCTCGGGGAGCTGTTTTTT. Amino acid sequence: CASSSGLGELFF. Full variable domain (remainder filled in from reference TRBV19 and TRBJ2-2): DGGITQSPKYLFRKEGQNVTLSCEQNLNHDAMYWYRQDPGQGLRLIYYSQIVNDFQKGDIAEGYSVSREKKESFPLTVTSAQKNPTAFYLCASSSGLGELFFGEGSRLTVL.

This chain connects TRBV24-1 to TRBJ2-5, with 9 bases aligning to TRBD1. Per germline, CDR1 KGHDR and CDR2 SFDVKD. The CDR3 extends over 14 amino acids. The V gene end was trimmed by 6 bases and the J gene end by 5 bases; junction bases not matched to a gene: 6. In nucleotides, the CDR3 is TGTGCCACCAGTAACAGGGGGCATAGGGAGACCCAGTACTTC. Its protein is CATSNRGHRETQYF.

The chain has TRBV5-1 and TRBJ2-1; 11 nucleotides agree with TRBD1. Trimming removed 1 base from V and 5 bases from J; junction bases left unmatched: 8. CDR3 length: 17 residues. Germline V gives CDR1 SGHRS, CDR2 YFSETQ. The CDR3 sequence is CASSLTPRDRGDNEQFF. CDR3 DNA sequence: TGCGCCAGCAGCTTGACCCCCCGGGACAGGGGGGACAATGAGCAGTTCTTC. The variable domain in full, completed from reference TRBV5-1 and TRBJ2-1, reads KAGVTQTPRYLIKTRGQQVTLSCSPISGHRSVSWYQQTPGQGLQFLFEYFSETQRNKGNFPGRFSGRQFSNSRSEMNVSTLELGDSALYLCASSLTPRDRGDNEQFFGPGTRLTVL.

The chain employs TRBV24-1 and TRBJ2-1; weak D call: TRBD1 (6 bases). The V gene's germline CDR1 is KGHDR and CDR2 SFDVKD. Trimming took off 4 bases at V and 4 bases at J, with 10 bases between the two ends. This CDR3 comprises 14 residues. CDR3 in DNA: TGTGCCACCAGTGACCGCGGACAGTACAATGAGCAGTTCTTC. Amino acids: CATSDRGQYNEQFF.

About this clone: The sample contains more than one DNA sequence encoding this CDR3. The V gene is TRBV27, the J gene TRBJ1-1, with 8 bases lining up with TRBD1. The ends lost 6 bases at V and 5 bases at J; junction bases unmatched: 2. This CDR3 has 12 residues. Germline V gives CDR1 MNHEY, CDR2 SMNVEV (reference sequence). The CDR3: CASRTGGTEAFF. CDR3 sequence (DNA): TGTGCCAGCAGAACAGGGGGGACTGAAGCTTTCTTT.

CDR3 loop: CASSLGRGENTEAFF. The DNA for the CDR3 is TGTGCCAGCAGTTTGGGGAGGGGGGAGAACACTGAAGCTTTCTTT. This chain joins TRBV6-2 or TRBV6-3 and TRBJ1-1; D is possibly TRBD1 (6 bases). Germline values: CDR1 MNHEY, CDR2 SVGEGT. The CDR3 loop spans 15 amino acids. Deletions cut 4 bases from V and 1 base from J, with 13 bases between.

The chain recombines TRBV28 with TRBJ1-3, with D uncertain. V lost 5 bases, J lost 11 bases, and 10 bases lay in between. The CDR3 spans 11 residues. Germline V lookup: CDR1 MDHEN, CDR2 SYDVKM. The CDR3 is CASSRRMAIYF. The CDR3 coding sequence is TGTGCCAGCAGTCGGAGGATGGCCATATATTTT.

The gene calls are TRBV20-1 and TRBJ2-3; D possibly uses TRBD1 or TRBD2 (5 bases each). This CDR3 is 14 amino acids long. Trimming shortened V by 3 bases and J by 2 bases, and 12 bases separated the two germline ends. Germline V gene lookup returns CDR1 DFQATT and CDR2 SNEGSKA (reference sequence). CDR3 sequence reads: CSASWDLNTDTQYF. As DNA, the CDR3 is TGCAGTGCTAGTTGGGACCTTAACACAGATACGCAGTATTTT.

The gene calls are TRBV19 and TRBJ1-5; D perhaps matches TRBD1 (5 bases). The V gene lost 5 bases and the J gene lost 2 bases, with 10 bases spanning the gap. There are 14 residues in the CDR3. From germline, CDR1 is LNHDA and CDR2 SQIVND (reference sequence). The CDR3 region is CASSSRGGNQPQHF. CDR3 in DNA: TGTGCCAGTAGTTCCCGGGGGGGCAATCAGCCCCAGCATTTT.

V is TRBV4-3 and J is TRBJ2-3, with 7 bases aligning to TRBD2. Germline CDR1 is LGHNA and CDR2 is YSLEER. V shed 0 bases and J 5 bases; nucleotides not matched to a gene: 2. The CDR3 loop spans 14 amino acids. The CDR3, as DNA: TGCGCCAGCAGCCAAGACGGGGGGATAGATACGCAGTATTTT. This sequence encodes CASSQDGGIDTQYF.

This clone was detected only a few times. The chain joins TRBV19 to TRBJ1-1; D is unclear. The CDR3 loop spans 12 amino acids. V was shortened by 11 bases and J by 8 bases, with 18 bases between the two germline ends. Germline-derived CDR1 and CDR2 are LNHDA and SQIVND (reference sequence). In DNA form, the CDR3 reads TGTGCCTGCTCGGCGATTTCAACCGAAGCTTTCTTT. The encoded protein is CACSAISTEAFF.

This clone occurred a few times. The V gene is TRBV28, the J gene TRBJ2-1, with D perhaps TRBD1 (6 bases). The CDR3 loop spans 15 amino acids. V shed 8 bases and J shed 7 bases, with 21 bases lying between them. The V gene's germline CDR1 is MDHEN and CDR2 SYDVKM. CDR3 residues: CASSPLGGEANEQFF. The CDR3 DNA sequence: TGTGCCAGCTCTCCCTTAGGGGGAGAGGCAAATGAGCAGTTCTTC.

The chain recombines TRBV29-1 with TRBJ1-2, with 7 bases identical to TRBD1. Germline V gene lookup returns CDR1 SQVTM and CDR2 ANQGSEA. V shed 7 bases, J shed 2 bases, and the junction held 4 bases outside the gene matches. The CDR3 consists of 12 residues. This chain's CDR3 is CSGVTGNYGYTF. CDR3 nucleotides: TGCAGCGGGGTGACAGGGAACTATGGCTACACCTTC.

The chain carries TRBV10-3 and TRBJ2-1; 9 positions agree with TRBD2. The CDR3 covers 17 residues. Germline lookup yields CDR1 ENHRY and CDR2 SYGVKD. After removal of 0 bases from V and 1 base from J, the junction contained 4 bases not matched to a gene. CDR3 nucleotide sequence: TGTGCCATCAGTGAGTCGCCTAGCGGGACTTCCTACAATGAGCAGTTCTTC. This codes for CAISESPSGTSYNEQFF.

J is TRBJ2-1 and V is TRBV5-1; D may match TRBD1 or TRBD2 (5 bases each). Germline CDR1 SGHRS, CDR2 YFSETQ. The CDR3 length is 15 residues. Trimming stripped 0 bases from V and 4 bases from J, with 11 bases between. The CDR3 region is CASSLAGTNYNEQFF. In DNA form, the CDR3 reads TGCGCCAGCAGCTTGGCCGGGACCAATTACAATGAGCAGTTCTTC.